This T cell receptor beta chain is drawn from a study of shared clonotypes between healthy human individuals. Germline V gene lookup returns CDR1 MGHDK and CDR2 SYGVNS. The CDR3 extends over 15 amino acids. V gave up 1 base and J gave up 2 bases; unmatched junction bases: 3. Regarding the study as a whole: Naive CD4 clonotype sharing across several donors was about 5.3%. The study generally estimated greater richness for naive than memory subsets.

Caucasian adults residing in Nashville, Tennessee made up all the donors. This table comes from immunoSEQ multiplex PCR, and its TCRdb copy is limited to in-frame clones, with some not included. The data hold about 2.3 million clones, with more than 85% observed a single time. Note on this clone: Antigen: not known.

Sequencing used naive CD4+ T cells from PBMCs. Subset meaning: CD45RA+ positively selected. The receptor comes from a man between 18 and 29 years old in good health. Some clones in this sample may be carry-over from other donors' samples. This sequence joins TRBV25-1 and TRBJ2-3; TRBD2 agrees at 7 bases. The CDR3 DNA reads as TGTGCCAGCAGTGAATTGGGGGGGAACACAGATACGCAGTATTTT. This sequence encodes CASSELGGNTDTQYF.